This T cell receptor (beta chain) derives from a study of blood T cells in healthy people across ages. Findings of the study overall: Significant beta diversity loss was already apparent by age approximately 38, declining roughly linearly.

A J-beta primer mix and a sample-barcoded 5' primer were used in a second PCR of roughly 7 to 12 cycles. TCRdb re-derived calls from the 5' RACE reads in MiXCR, one entry per CDR3 protein. The data hold hundreds of thousands of distinct CDR3 sequences, with approximately 60% observed a single time. With regard to this clonotype: Its specificity is unknown.

V was clipped by 5 bases and J by 7 bases; unmatched bases: 10. The CDR3 has 15 residues. Germline CDR1 SGHAT, CDR2 FQDESV (reference sequence). This TCR came from a man aged 35 to 55 in good health. The rearrangement links TRBV11-1 to TRBJ1-4, with 7 bases lining up with TRBD1. Specimen: blood. CDR3 protein: CASSRFRDSLEKLFF. As DNA, the CDR3 is TGTGCCAGCAGCCGATTTCGGGACAGCCTTGAAAAACTGTTTTTT.